This TCR beta chain comes out of a study of ipilimumab plus nivolumab after autologous stem cell transplantation. Study-wide background: Patients received a median of about 5 ipilimumab and about 8 nivolumab doses. Myeloma patients were high-risk transplant-naive or relapsed within 3 years of first autologous transplant.

CDR1 SNHLY and CDR2 FYNNEI come from the germline V gene. V was shortened by 6 bases and J by 4 bases, with 8 bases between the two germline ends. This CDR3 region has 12 residues. Produced via immunoSEQ multiplex PCR; TCRdb's table is partial and in-frame only. The table has some 46,000 clones, approximately 91% seen once. As to this clone: The antigen remains undetermined.

Overall study results and limits: Per the authors, repertoire, Treg and microbiota data justify further study.

The V call is TRBV2, the J call TRBJ2-3; D not resolved. The receptor comes from a male donor with multiple myeloma. This sample comprised PBMCs, obtained in a trial of ipilimumab plus nivolumab as post-transplant consolidation. The CDR3 DNA reads TGTGCCAGCAGGCCAAGAGCAGATACGCAGTATTTT. The encoded protein is CASRPRADTQYF.